These T cell receptor beta chains were read from a single sample in a study of cytomegalovirus exposure and HLA in healthy donors. Repertoires were generated with immunoSEQ multiplex PCR, while TCRdb's copy carries only in-frame clones and drops some. The data contain 200,000 or so clones, under 90% of them singletons. The sample consisted of PBMCs. These receptors originate from a boy aged 2 to 9 in good health and CMV-seronegative. Each CDR3 is given without its conserved first and last residue. Each record gives: D gene, J gene, V gene, CDR3 protein. D genes are given only for firm matches.

>NA|TRBJ1-1|TRBV29-1
SVKVQGYDTEAF
>TRBD2|TRBJ2-1|TRBV18
ASSPPAAAGGVYEQF
>NA|NA|TRBV4-1
ASSQGAGSYEQY
>TRBD2|TRBJ2-7|TRBV5-1
ASSLRTSGASSYEQY
>NA|TRBJ1-2|TRBV5-4
ASSLKRETGYGYT
>NA|TRBJ2-7|TRBV30
AWDSGYYEQY
>NA|TRBJ1-1|TRBV7-3
ASSFFGGVTEAF
>NA|TRBJ2-2|TRBV7-9
ASSKGQGQNTGELF
>NA|TRBJ2-7|TRBV7-2
ASSRGTDPAYEQY
>NA|TRBJ1-3|TRBV6-5
ASRKEQISGNTIY
>TRBD1|TRBJ1-6|TRBV7-2
ASSEKTGLNSPLH
>TRBD2|NA|TRBV25-1
ASSAGLAGALSSYEQY
>TRBD2|TRBJ2-5|TRBV18
ASSLYSGAQETQY
>NA|TRBJ2-3|TRBV21-1
ASSNGYGRVSTDTQY
>TRBD1|TRBJ2-1|TRBV7-9
ASSLARTGRPYNERF
>NA|TRBJ2-2|TRBV4-2
ASSQGRDANTGELF
>TRBD2|TRBJ2-1|TRBV11-2
ASSLAGGGMSEQF
>TRBD1|TRBJ1-2|TRBV19
ASTPRRQGLYGYT
>NA|TRBJ2-3|TRBV6-6
ASSQQPPPDTQY
>NA|TRBJ1-6|TRBV18
ASSPGGENSPLH
>NA|TRBJ1-1|TRBV9
ASSVEAGPGTEAF
>NA|TRBJ1-6|TRBV6-1
ASWAGSYNSPLH
>TRBD2|TRBJ2-2|TRBV7-8
ASSPTSGEGELF
>NA|TRBJ1-2|TRBV9
ASSVAKEGYT
>NA|TRBJ1-2|TRBV7-9
ASSLTGIQGYT
>NA|TRBJ2-5|TRBV12-1
ASSPRRETQY
>TRBD1|TRBJ1-5|TRBV6-1
ASSERWRQGAQPQH
>NA|TRBJ1-1|TRBV7-2
ASSLLNRQMNTEAF
>TRBD1|TRBJ1-1|TRBV7-9
ASSRMTGSTEAF
>NA|TRBJ1-1|TRBV19
ASSQITGNTEAF
>NA|TRBJ1-2|TRBV5-6
ASSSEGGISYGYT
>NA|TRBJ1-3|TRBV7-6
ASSPSTGRGNTIY
>NA|TRBJ1-4|TRBV7-3
ASSLARGEKLF
>NA|TRBJ2-3|TRBV7-8
ASSGPGVFTDTQY
>TRBD1|TRBJ2-1|TRBV7-2
ASTTPGQGAGGGYNEQF